This T cell receptor beta chain stems from a study of molecular identifiers for immune sequencing clone quantification. Listed TCR primers and previously described methods were used for bulk TCR libraries. In TCRdb, the PCR reads were re-called with MiXCR into one record per CDR3 protein. The data show hundreds of thousands of distinct CDR3 sequences, with 25% seen just once and 0.7% to 0.95% held by the top ten. Germline V gene sequence: CDR1 MNHEY, CDR2 SMNVEV (reference sequence). V was trimmed by 3 bases and J by 5 bases, leaving 10 bases between them. CDR3 size: 14 residues. In the sort, naive CD8 T cells were defined as CD8+CD4-CCR7+CD45RA+. Study outcomes and limitations: Clones above 20 RNA copies contained over 97% of effector molecules but under 1% of naive ones. Underestimation of highly expanded clone sizes could arise where identical TCR molecules share a barcode.

This clonotype showed up just a few times. Its cognate antigen is unknown. The TCR sequence derives from a human donor in good health. Some libraries in this study had Jurkat cell RNA spiked in. The sequenced sample consisted of naive CD8+ T cells from blood, with Jurkat cell RNA spiked in. Documented subset: FACS-sorted CD8+CD4-CCR7+CD45RA+ naive T cells. V usage is TRBV27 and J usage is TRBJ2-2; D is ambiguous. The CDR3 loop is CASSFAQGTGELFF. The CDR3 coding sequence is TGTGCCAGCAGTTTTGCACAAGGGACCGGGGAGCTGTTTTTT.